This T cell receptor beta chain is drawn from a study of T cells in Graves' hyperthyroidism and ophthalmopathy. The authors obtained PBMCs from roughly 9.7 ml of fresh peripheral blood. V shed 7 bases and J shed 0 bases, with 13 bases lying between them. CDR1 is MNHNS, CDR2 SASEGT, per germline. The CDR3 runs 15 residues. The TCR beta CDR3 regions underwent amplification using RNA transcripts as the source. A first-round RT-PCR of the TCR CDR3 used the HTBI primer set. MiXCR was run by TCRdb on the multiplex PCR reads, yielding one entry per CDR3 protein. The top ten hold more than 7% of the sample, which has 750,000 to 900,000 distinct CDR3 sequences, 35% to 45% seen once.

The J gene is TRBJ1-5, the V gene TRBV6-1, with D perhaps matching TRBD1 (5 bases). Sequences were obtained from blood. The clonotype originates from a man aged 18 to 30 with Graves' hyperthyroidism. The CDR3 region is CASTQGFYSNQPQHF. Here the CDR3 DNA reads TGTGCCAGCACCCAGGGTTTCTATAGCAATCAGCCCCAGCATTTT.